This T cell receptor beta chain was recorded in a study of Tregs in tolerant kidney transplant recipients (dated by TCRdb to about 2019). Background on the whole study: TCRbeta sequencing was used in the study to identify donor-specific regulatory T cells before combined kidney and bone marrow transplantation, and the identified cells were then tracked after transplant.

For TCRbeta CDR3 sequencing, genomic DNA from the sorted cells was extracted using the QIAGEN DNeasy Blood and Tissue Kit. Through immunoSEQ, high-throughput TCRbeta CDR3 sequencing was done commercially, including PCR amplification with internal controls and bias correction. For the original study's pipeline: Unique productive TCRbeta sequences were defined by CDR3 nucleotide sequence where primers matched, and otherwise by CDR3 amino acid sequence together with Vbeta and Jbeta genes. Sorting error was corrected by removing sequences shared between sorted populations at a frequency ratio of 2:1 or less, and the remaining shared sequences were assigned to the higher population. Donor-reactive sequences were defined as at least 5-fold expanded in CFSE-low cells versus unstimulated cells, with frequency of at least 0.01% in CFSE-low cells. Jensen-Shannon divergence calculated on the top 100 TCRbeta sequences ranked by frequency was used to measure repertoire divergence. When a sample had multiple sequencing runs, each run was corrected for sorting error separately and the runs were then pooled. Held by TCRdb, this immuneACCESS table contains in-frame sequences only and omits some clones. Under half of the omission traces to an unresolved V gene where checked; the cause of the rest is unknown. From that table come the V and J calls and clone size; the DNA was used to work out D and trimming. The sample table records some 50,000 clones; roughly nine tenths of these occur just once. The biggest ten clones account for roughly 16% of the sample.

The full study reports these points: Expanding Tregs with activated donor B cells appeared to identify the most biologically relevant and donor-specific TCRbeta repertoire. Because the PCR primers were changed over time for some patients, nucleotide-level comparison could not be performed across the samples from those patients. In tolerant patients, donor-specific Tregs expanded more than Tregs overall, which suggests antigen-driven rather than nonspecific expansion. Because only a small number of patients were included, the study had limitations, and the results will need to be validated in larger populations as well as under other immunosuppression protocols. Biological reproducibility was not directly assessed, although technical replication error appeared to be minimal.

To note about this clone: Its antigen remains undetermined. No per-base quality is available; no much larger clone lies one base away.

According to the germline V gene, CDR1 reads SGHRS and CDR2 reads YFSETQ. The CDR3 contains 15 residues, cysteine and phenylalanine counted. Only the CDR3 region is kept as DNA, spanning 45 bases read in frame from base 1. Trimming accounts for 2 bases at V and 10 bases at J, while the number of junction bases matched to no gene is 8. Transplants used related donors with nonmyeloablative bone marrow transplantation; mixed chimerism was transient in the human trials. Unstimulated Tregs (CD4+CD25+CD127-), CD4+ non-Tregs (CD4+CD25-), CD4 and CD8 cells were FACS-sorted from thawed PBMCs. The patients were a handful of recipients of combined kidney and bone marrow transplants from the ITN036ST trial, and samples were available only for these trial subjects. Healthy control blood was processed to PBMCs by Ficoll density gradient and cryopreserved, and patient PBMCs were collected before and after transplant.

This clonotype originated in a human patient who received a combined kidney and bone marrow transplant. In patients who had a transplant, some T cells may come from the graft donor. This specimen was CD8+ T cells from blood (PBMCs), taken 12 months after the transplant. The sequence is built from TRBV5-1 and TRBJ2-1, and TRBD2 aligns with 11 junction nucleotides. The nucleotide sequence is TGCGCCAGCAGCTTAACTAGCGGGAGTGGGGAGGAGCAGTTCTTC. This gives the protein CASSLTSGSGEEQFF.